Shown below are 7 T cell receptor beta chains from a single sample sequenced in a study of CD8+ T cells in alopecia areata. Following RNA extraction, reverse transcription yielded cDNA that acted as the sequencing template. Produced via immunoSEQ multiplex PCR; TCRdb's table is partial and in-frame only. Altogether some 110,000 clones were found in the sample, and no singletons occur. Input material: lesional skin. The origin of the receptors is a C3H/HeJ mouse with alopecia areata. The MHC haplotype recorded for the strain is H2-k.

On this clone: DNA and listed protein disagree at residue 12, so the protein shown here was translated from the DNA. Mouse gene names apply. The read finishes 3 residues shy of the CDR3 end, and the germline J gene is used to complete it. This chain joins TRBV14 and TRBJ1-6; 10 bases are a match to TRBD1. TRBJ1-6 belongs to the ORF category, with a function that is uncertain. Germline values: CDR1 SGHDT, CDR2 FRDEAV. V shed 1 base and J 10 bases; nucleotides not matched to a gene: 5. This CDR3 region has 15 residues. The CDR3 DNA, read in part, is TGTGCCAGCAGTTTCGGGGGGACAGGGGTATCGCCC. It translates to CASSFGGTGVSP. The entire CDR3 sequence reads CASSFGGTGVSPLYF.

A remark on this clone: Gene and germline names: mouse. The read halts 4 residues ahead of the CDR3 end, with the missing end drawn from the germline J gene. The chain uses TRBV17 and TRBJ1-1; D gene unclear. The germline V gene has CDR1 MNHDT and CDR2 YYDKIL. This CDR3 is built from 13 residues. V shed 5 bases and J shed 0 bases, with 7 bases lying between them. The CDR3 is CASSFSANTEVFF. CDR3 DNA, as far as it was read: TGTGCTAGCAGTTTCAGTGCAAACACA.

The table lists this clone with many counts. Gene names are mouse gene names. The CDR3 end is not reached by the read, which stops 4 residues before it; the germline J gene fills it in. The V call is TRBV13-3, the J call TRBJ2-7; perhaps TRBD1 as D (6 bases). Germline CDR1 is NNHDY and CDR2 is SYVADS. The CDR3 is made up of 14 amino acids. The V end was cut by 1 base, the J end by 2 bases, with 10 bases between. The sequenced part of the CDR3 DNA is TGTGCCAGCAGTGATCCAGGGGAGACCTAT. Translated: CASSDPGETY. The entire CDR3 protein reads CASSDPGETYEQYF.

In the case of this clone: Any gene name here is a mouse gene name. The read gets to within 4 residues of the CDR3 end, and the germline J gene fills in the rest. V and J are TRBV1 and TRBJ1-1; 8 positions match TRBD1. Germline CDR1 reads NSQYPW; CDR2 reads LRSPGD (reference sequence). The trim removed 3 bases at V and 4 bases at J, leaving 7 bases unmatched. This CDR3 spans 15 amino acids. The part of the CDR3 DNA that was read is TGCACCTGCAGTGCCCGGGACAGGTCCGGCACA. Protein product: CTCSARDRSGT. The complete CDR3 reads CTCSARDRSGTEVFF.

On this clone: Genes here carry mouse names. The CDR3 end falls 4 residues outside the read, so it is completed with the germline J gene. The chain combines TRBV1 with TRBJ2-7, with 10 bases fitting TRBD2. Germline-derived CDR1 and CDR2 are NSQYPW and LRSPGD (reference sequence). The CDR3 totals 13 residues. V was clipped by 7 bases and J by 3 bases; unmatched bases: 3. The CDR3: CTCKDWGVYEQYF. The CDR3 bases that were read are TGCACCTGCAAAGACTGGGGGGTCTAT.

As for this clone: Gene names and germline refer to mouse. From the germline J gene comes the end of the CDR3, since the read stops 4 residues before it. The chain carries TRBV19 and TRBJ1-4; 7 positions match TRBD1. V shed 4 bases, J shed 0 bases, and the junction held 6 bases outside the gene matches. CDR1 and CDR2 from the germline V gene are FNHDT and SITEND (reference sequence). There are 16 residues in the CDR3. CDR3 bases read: TGTGCCAGCAGTCCTCGGGACAGCCTTTCCAACGAA. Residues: CASSPRDSLSNE. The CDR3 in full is CASSPRDSLSNERLFF.

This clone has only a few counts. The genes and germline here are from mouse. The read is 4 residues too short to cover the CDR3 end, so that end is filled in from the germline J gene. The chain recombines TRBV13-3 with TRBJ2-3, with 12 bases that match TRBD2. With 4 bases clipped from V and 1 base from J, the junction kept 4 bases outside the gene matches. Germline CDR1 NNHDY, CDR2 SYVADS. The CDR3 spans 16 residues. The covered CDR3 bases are TGTGCCAGCAGTCAGACTGGGGGGGCGCGTGCAGAA. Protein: CASSQTGGARAE. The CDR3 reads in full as CASSQTGGARAETLYF.